Each of the 5 T cell receptor beta chains below was sequenced from the same sample in a study of tissue T cells after allogeneic stem cell transplantation (dated 2022 in TCRdb). Libraries were made using the immunoSEQ multiplex PCR assay. TCRdb took over this immuneACCESS table, retaining in-frame rearrangements with V and J assigned. Such tables are incomplete; in checked studies, under half of the missing clones stem from an unresolved V gene, and the remainder is unexplained. Across this sample there are 10,000 or so clones, with around two fifths seen only once. About 1.9% of the sample goes to the ten largest clones. In the paper's terms, the time point label means: mouse harvest day 7 after allogeneic transplant. Mouse grafts combined 10^7 T-cell-depleted bone marrow cells with 10^6 splenic CD5+ T cells, given via tail vein injection. The sample comprised skin. The receptors here all came from a female BALB/c mouse given C57BL/6 T cells with graft-versus-host disease after an allogeneic hematopoietic cell transplant.

About this clone: Mouse germline and gene names are used. This sample includes further DNA sequences coding for the same CDR3. CDR3 DNA (partial): TGTGCCAGCAGCCGGACACCTAACACAGAAGTCTTC. Protein sequence: CASSRTPNTEVF. The full CDR3 protein is CASSRTPNTEVFF. This chain joins TRBV3 and TRBJ1-1; tentatively, D is TRBD1 (5 bases). The read is 1 residue too short to cover the CDR3 end, so that end is filled in from the germline J gene. Per the germline V gene, CDR1 is SNHLY and CDR2 is FYNGKV (reference sequence). Trimming left V 5 bases short and J 2 bases short, with 9 bases between. This CDR3 spans 13 amino acids.

With respect to this clone: Genes here carry mouse names. The read ends 1 residue early relative to the CDR3; the germline J gene fills the gap. The chain carries TRBV26 and TRBJ2-4; the match to TRBD2 covers 8 bases. The trim removed 2 bases at V and 5 bases at J, leaving 3 bases unmatched. Germline CDR1 reads KGHPV; CDR2 reads FQNQEV (reference sequence). This CDR3 spans 14 amino acids. The CDR3 DNA, read in part, is TGTGCCAGCAGTCTGATGGGGGGGGGAAACACCTTGTAC. This sequence encodes CASSLMGGGNTLY. Given in full, the CDR3 is CASSLMGGGNTLYF.

There are a few counts of this clone. Any gene name here is a mouse gene name. The missing CDR3 end, 1 residue past where the read stops, is filled in from the germline J gene. The same CDR3 also results from other DNA sequences found in this sample. The V call is TRBV26, the J call TRBJ2-2; perhaps TRBD2 as D (6 bases). Per germline, CDR1 KGHPV and CDR2 FQNQEV (reference sequence). V was trimmed by 2 bases and J by 2 bases, leaving 6 bases between them. The CDR3 loop spans 14 amino acids. The sequenced CDR3 bases are TGTGCCAGCAGTCTGCTGGGGAACACCGGGCAGCTCTAC. It translates to CASSLLGNTGQLY. The whole CDR3 protein reads CASSLLGNTGQLYF.

A word on this clone: Mouse gene names and germline throughout. Read coverage stops 1 residue before the CDR3 terminus; the germline J gene supplies the remainder. V usage is TRBV26 and J usage is TRBJ1-2, with TRBD1 matching 11 bases. The junction had 3 bases not matched to a gene; V was cut back by 6 bases and J by 3 bases. The CDR3 spans 14 residues. Germline CDR1 and CDR2: KGHPV and FQNQEV (reference sequence). The CDR3 loop is CASSRDRGDSDYTF. CDR3 DNA, as far as it was read: TGTGCCAGCAGCCGGGACAGGGGGGACTCCGACTACACC.

This clone has more than one count but fewer than ten. Gene names and germline match the mouse. Sequencing ends 1 residue short of the CDR3 end; the germline J gene provides the rest. The V gene is TRBV19, the J gene TRBJ2-7, with 8 positions matching TRBD2. CDR3 size: 14 residues. Looked up from germline, CDR1 is FNHDT and CDR2 is SITEND (reference sequence). Trimming cost V 1 base and J 4 bases; bases outside gene matches: 4. The CDR3 here is CASSIRGGAYEQYF. CDR3 DNA (partial): TGTGCCAGCAGTATAAGGGGGGGCGCTTATGAACAGTAC. Together with reference TRBV19 and TRBJ2-7, the CDR3 gives the full variable domain: GGIITQTPKFLIGQEGQKLTLKCQQNFNHDTMYWYRQDSGKGLRLIYYSITENDLQKGDLSEGYDASREKKSSFSLTVTSAQKNEMAVFLCASSIRGGAYEQYFGPGTRLTVL.